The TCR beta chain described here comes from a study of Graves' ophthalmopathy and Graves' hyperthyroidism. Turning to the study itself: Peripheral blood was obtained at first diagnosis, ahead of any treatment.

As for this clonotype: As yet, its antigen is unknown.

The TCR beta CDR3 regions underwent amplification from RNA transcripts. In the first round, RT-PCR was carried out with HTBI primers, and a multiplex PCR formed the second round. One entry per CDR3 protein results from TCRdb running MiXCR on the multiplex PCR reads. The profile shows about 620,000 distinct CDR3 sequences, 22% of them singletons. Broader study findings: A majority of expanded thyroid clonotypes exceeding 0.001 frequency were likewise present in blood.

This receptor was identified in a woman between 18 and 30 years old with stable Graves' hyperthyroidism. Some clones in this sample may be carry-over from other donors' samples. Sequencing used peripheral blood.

This CDR3 is CATSRDRLRDEQYF. For the CDR3, the DNA is TGTGCCACCAGCAGAGACAGGCTTCGGGACGAGCAGTACTTC. V is TRBV15 and J is TRBJ2-7; D gene uncertain. CDR1 and CDR2 from the germline V gene are LNHNV and YYDKDF (reference sequence). This CDR3 comprises 14 residues. V lost 0 bases to trimming and J lost 5 bases, with 11 bases between them.